These T cell receptor beta chains were read from a single sample in a study of blood T cell repertoires in COVID-19. The data were produced by immunoSEQ multiplex PCR, yet TCRdb's version contains in-frame clones alone and is incomplete. The profile covers about 160,000 clones, with roughly 90% appearing a single time and 6% to 8.5% taken by the ten largest. The sample taken for sequencing was PBMCs or T cells enriched from blood (not recorded which). Receptor source: a woman between 50 and 59 years old who had recovered from COVID-19. CDR3s include the opening cysteine and the closing phenylalanine or tryptophan. The D gene is left open where the match is weak. Rows give clone size only sometimes, using once, few, many, or a class for an expanded clone.

cdr3_aa	cdr3_nt	v_call	clone_size	d_call	j_call
CASSRTGGADTQYF	TGTGCCAGTAGTAGAACAGGGGGCGCAGATACGCAGTATTTT	TRBV19	NA	TRBD1	TRBJ2-3
CASSPNREQPQHF	TGTGCCAGCAGCCCTAACAGGGAACAGCCCCAGCATTTT	TRBV7-2	NA	NA	TRBJ1-5
CASSPPGQGAREQYF	TGTGCCAGCAGCCCACCGGGACAGGGGGCCCGCGAGCAGTACTTC	TRBV6-5	NA	TRBD1	TRBJ2-7
CASSLASGGALDTQYF	TGTGCTAGCAGCTTAGCTAGCGGGGGGGCCTTGGATACGCAGTATTTT	TRBV7-7	once	TRBD2	TRBJ2-3
CASSPGGSTLNTGELFF	TGTGCCAGCAGCCCGGGGGGTTCGACCTTGAACACCGGGGAGCTGTTTTTT	TRBV5-5	NA	TRBD2	TRBJ2-2
CASSTGTALNTEAFF	TGTGCCAGCAGCACCGGGACAGCCCTGAACACTGAAGCTTTCTTT	TRBV5-4	NA	TRBD1	TRBJ1-1
CASSFLGTGVREQYF	TGTGCCAGCAGTTTCTTGGGGACAGGGGTGAGAGAGCAGTACTTC	TRBV27	NA	TRBD1	TRBJ2-7
CASSFGYYEAFF	TGTGCCAGCAGCTTTGGATACTATGAAGCTTTCTTT	TRBV5-6	NA	NA	TRBJ1-1
CASSAFSPGQRISGNTIYF	TGTGCCAGCAGCGCATTCTCTCCGGGACAGAGAATCTCTGGAAACACCATATATTTT	TRBV9	NA	TRBD1	TRBJ1-3
CASGTGNQPQHF	TGTGCCAGCGGGACAGGGAATCAGCCCCAGCATTTT	TRBV27	NA	TRBD1	TRBJ1-5
CASSYGRNYGYTF	TGTGCCAGCAGTTACGGCAGGAACTATGGCTACACCTTC	TRBV6-5	NA	NA	TRBJ1-2
CASGGTGGRETQYF	TGTGCCAGCGGCGGGACAGGGGGCAGGGAGACCCAGTACTTC	TRBV2	NA	TRBD1	TRBJ2-5
CASSDALQGSPLHF	TGTGCCAGCAGTGACGCACTACAGGGCTCACCCCTCCACTTT	TRBV6-4	NA	NA	TRBJ1-6